This T cell receptor (beta chain) was sequenced in a study of blood T cell repertoires in COVID-19. Overall study context: The origin of the acute and convalescent COVID-19 samples was the United States, Italy and Spain. T cells, B-cell-depleted T cells, or PBMCs supplied cDNA or gDNA.

J gave up 11 bases and V 1 base, and 6 bases lay outside the gene matches. This CDR3 is built from 13 residues. Germline CDR1 is MDHEN and CDR2 is SYDVKM. The authors' processing: By means of reference gene primer amplification, nucleated cell counts were estimated. The protocol was immunoSEQ multiplex PCR, while the TCRdb copy is restricted to in-frame clones and leaves out a portion. V, J and clone size derive from that table, while D and trimming were established from the DNA sequence. The sample shows hundreds of thousands of clones, roughly 80% of them seen only once. The TCR sequence derives from a woman aged 70-85 years with acute or convalescent COVID-19. The chain recombines TRBV28 with TRBJ2-7, with TRBD1 matching over 9 bases. The sequenced material came from peripheral blood. The CDR3 coding sequence is TGTGCCAGCAGTTTATACTCCGGGACAGGGAAGTACTTC. Protein sequence: CASSLYSGTGKYF.